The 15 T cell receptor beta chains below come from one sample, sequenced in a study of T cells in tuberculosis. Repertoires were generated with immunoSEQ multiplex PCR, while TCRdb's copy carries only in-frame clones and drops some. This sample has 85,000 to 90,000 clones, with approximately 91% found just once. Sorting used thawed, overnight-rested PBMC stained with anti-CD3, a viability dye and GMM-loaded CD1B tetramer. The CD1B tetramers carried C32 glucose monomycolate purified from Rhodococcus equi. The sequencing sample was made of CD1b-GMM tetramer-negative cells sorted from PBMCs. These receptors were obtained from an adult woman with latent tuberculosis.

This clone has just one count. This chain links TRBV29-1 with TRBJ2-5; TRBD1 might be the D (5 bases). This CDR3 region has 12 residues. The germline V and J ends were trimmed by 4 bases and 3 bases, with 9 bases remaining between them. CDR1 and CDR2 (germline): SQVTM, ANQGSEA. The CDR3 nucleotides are TGCAGCGTTGCCAGGGTGGAAGAGACCCAGTACTTC. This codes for CSVARVEETQYF.

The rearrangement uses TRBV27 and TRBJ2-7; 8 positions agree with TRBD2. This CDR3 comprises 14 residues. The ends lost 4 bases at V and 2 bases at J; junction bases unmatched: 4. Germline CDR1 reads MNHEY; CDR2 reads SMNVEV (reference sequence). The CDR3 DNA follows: TGTGCCAGCAGTTATTCCGGGGGGGCCTACGAGCAGTACTTC. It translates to CASSYSGGAYEQYF.

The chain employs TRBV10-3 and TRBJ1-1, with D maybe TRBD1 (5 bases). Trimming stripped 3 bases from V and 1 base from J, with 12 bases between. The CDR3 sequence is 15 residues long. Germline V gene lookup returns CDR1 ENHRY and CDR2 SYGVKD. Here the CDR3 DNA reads TGTGCCATCAGTGAAAATGGAGGGGCGAACACTGAAGCTTTCTTT. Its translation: CAISENGGANTEAFF.

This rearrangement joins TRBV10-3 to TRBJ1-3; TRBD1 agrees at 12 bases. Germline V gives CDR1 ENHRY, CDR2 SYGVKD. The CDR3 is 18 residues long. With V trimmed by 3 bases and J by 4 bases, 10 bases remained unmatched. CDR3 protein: CAISDIGTGGWSGNTIYF. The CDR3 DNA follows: TGTGCCATCAGTGATATCGGGACAGGGGGCTGGTCGGGAAACACCATATATTTT.

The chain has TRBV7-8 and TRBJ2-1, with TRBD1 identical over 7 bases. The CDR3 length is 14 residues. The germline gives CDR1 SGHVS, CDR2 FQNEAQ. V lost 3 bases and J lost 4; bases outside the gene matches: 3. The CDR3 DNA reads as TGTGCCAGCAGCTTCGGGACAGCTTACAATGAGCAGTTCTTC. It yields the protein CASSFGTAYNEQFF.

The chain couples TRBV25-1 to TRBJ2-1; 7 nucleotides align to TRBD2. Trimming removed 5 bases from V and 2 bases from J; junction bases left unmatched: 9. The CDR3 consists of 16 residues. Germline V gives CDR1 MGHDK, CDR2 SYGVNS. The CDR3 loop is CASSKMGGTTYNEQFF. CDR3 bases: TGTGCCAGCAGTAAAATGGGGGGGACCACCTACAATGAGCAGTTCTTC.

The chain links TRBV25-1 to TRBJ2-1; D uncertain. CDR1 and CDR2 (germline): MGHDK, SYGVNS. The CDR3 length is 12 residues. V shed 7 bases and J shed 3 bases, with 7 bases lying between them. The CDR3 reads CASTAGYNEQFF. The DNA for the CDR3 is TGTGCCAGCACTGCCGGCTACAATGAGCAGTTCTTC. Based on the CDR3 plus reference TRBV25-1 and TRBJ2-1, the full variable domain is EADIYQTPRYLVIGTGKKITLECSQTMGHDKMYWYQQDPGMELHLIHYSYGVNSTEKGDLSSESTVSRIRTEHFPLTLESARPSHTSQYLCASTAGYNEQFFGPGTRLTVL.

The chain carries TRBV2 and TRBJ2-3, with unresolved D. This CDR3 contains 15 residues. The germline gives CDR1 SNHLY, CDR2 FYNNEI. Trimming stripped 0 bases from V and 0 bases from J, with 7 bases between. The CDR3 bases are TGTGCCAGCAGTGAAGCAGGAGCCAGCACAGATACGCAGTATTTT. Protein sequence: CASSEAGASTDTQYF.

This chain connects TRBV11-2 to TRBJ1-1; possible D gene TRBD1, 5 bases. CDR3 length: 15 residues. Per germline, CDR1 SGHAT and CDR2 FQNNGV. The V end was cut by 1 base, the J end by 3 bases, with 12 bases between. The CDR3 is CASSLVGQGDTEAFF. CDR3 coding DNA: TGTGCCAGCAGCTTAGTGGGCCAGGGTGACACTGAAGCTTTCTTT.

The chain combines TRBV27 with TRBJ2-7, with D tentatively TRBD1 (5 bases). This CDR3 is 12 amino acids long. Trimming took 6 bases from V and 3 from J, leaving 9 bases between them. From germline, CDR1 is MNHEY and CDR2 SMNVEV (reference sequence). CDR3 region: CASRAGHYEQYF. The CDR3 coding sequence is TGTGCCAGCAGGGCAGGACACTACGAGCAGTACTTC.

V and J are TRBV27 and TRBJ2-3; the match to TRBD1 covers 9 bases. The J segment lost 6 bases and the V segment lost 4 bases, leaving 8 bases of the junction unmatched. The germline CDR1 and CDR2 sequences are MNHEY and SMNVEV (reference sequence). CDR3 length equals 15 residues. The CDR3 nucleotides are TGTGCCAGCAGTTCAAACAGGGGGCGCTGGGATACGCAGTATTTT. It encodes CASSSNRGRWDTQYF.

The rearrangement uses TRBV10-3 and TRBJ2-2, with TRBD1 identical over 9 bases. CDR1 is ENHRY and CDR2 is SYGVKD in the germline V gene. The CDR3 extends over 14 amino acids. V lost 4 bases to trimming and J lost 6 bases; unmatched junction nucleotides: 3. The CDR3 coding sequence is TGTGCCATCAGTGCGGACAGGGGCCCCGGGGAGCTGTTTTTT. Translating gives CAISADRGPGELFF.

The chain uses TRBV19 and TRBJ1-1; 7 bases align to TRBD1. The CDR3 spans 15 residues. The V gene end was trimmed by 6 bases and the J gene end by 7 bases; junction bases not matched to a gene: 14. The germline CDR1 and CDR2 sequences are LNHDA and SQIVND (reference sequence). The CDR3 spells CASSRDSSPRGEAFF. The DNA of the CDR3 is TGTGCCAGTAGCAGGGACAGCTCCCCGAGGGGTGAAGCTTTCTTT. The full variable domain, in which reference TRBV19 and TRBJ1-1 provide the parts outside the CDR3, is DGGITQSPKYLFRKEGQNVTLSCEQNLNHDAMYWYRQDPGQGLRLIYYSQIVNDFQKGDIAEGYSVSREKKESFPLTVTSAQKNPTAFYLCASSRDSSPRGEAFFGQGTRLTVV.

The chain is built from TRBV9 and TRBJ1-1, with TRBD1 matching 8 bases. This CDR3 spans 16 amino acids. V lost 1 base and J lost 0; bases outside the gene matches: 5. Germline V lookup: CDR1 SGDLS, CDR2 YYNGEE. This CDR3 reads CASSVRRGRMNTEAFF. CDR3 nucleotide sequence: TGTGCCAGCAGCGTACGCAGGGGGCGCATGAACACTGAAGCTTTCTTT.

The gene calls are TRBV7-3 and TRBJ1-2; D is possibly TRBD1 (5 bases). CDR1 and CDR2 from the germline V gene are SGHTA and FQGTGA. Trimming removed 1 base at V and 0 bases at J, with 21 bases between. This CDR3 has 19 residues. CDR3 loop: CASSLNPPGPRQPNYGYTF. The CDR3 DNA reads TGTGCCAGCAGCTTAAACCCCCCTGGACCCCGACAGCCTAACTATGGCTACACCTTC.